The entry below describes one TCR beta chain. What it binds is unknown. Germline V gene lookup returns CDR1 MDHEN and CDR2 SYDVKM. V lost 10 bases and J 4 bases, leaving 4 bases between the germline ends. The CDR3 sequence is 10 residues long. The data originate from a study of T cell responses to AZD1222 COVID-19 vaccine. The table came from immunoSEQ multiplex PCR; TCRdb's copy has only in-frame clones and leaves some out. Seen here are 70,000 or so clones, 85% to 90% observed once, and the top ten hold roughly 8.3%. Study conclusions and caveats: Scientists sampled the repertoires only once the peak T cell response had passed.

The sample was peripheral blood, taken on day 0 of AZD1222 vaccination. This clonotype was obtained from an adult in good health. The chain employs TRBV28 and TRBJ1-4; D gene ambiguous. The CDR3, as DNA: TGTGCCACATATAATGAAAAACTGTTTTTT. Translated: CATYNEKLFF.